The 29 T cell receptor beta chains below come from one sample, sequenced in a study of CD8+CD57+ T cells in acquired aplastic anemia. Genomic DNA served as template for TCR beta VDJ and CDR3 profiling. TCRdb used MiXCR to reprocess the reads, holding one entry per CDR3 protein. The repertoire holds around 150,000 distinct CDR3 sequences, around 41% seen once, with less than 8.5% in the top ten. Material for sequencing was sorted CD4+, CD8+, or CD8+CD57+ T cells (not recorded which) from PBMCs. These receptors came from a human donor in good health, serving as a control.

The genes are TRBV6-1 and TRBJ2-1; tentative D call: TRBD2 (6 bases). V lost 7 bases, J lost 3 bases, and 7 bases lay in between. Germline V lookup: CDR1 MNHNS, CDR2 SASEGT. The CDR3 contains 12 residues. The CDR3 reads CASTGDYNEQFF. The CDR3 bases are TGTGCCAGCACGGGGGACTACAATGAGCAGTTCTTC.

Notes on this clonotype: A much larger clone lies one base from this, so it may be a read error. The chain employs TRBV4-2 and TRBJ2-1, with TRBD1 matching 8 bases. Germline V gene sequence: CDR1 LGHNA, CDR2 YNFKEQ. This CDR3 contains 17 residues. The CDR3: CAGSPQGAGGTYNEQFF. CDR3 sequence (DNA): TGTGCCGGCAGCCCTCAGGGGGCAGGGGGGACCTACAATGAGCAGTTCTTC.

This clonotype has at least ten counts. This chain uses TRBV6-5 with TRBJ2-5; 9 positions agree with TRBD1. In germline, CDR1 is MNHEY, CDR2 SVGAGI. V lost 6 bases, J lost 4 bases, and 9 bases stayed unmatched. This CDR3 has 15 amino acids. CDR3 in amino acids: CASSRGQGIGETQYF. As DNA, the CDR3 is TGTGCCAGCAGCCGGGGACAGGGCATCGGAGAGACCCAGTACTTC.

This clonotype was counted at least ten times. The V gene is TRBV7-7, the J gene TRBJ2-6; unclear D gene. Between the trimmed V and J ends, which lost 5 bases and 2 bases, there was a span of 7 bases. CDR3 length: 14 amino acids. CDR1 is SSHAT, CDR2 FNYEAQ, per germline (reference sequence). CDR3 in amino acids: CASSKDAGANVLTF. The CDR3 DNA reads TGTGCCAGCAGCAAGGATGCTGGGGCCAACGTCCTGACTTTC.

This rearrangement joins TRBV10-3 to TRBJ2-7; TRBD2 might be the D (6 bases). There are 13 residues in the CDR3. Trimming cost V 10 bases and J 2 bases, with 15 bases left between them. Germline-derived CDR1 and CDR2 are ENHRY and SYGVKD. The CDR3 coding sequence is TGTGCCACACGGAGGGAGGATACCTACGAGCAGTACTTC. Amino acids: CATRREDTYEQYF.

The chain employs TRBV20-1 and TRBJ2-3, with D possibly matching TRBD1 (6 bases). Germline V CDR1 and CDR2: DFQATT, SNEGSKA (reference sequence). The CDR3 consists of 13 residues. With 6 bases removed from V and 5 bases from J, the gap between germline ends came to 15 bases. The CDR3 nucleotides read TGCAGTGCCCGGACAGCTGGGCGAGATACGCAGTATTTT. This sequence encodes CSARTAGRDTQYF.

The V call is TRBV29-1, the J call TRBJ2-2; TRBD2 agrees at 13 bases. The germline V gene encodes CDR1 SQVTM and CDR2 ANQGSEA. CDR3 length equals 13 residues. Germline trimming cut 6 bases from V and 7 bases from J; bases unmatched to any gene: 2. DNA for the CDR3: TGCAGCGTCGGGACTAGCGGGGTCGGGGAGCTGTTTTTT. As protein: CSVGTSGVGELFF.

Worth noting for this clonotype: This sequence may be a read error, since a much larger clone differs from it by one base. This chain links TRBV6-1 with TRBJ2-7; 13 bases map to TRBD2. The CDR3 consists of 13 residues. Germline V gene data show CDR1 as MNHNS and CDR2 as SASEGT. The CDR3 reads CASVGLAGDEQHF. Here the CDR3 DNA reads TGTGCCAGCGTTGGACTAGCGGGAGACGAGCAGCACTTC.

This clonotype showed up many times. The chain combines TRBV7-2 with TRBJ2-3; D not resolved. The germline V gene encodes CDR1 SGHTA and CDR2 FQGNSA. V gave up 5 bases and J gave up 3 bases, with 15 bases separating them. CDR3 length: 15 amino acids. CDR3 nucleotides: TGTGCCAGCAGCACCCGGACCCAGTCGACAGATACGCAGTATTTT. Protein sequence: CASSTRTQSTDTQYF.

This clonotype was observed at least ten times. V gene TRBV12-3 or TRBV12-4 combines with J gene TRBJ1-1; D is possibly TRBD1 (5 bases). The CDR3 runs to 15 residues. With 6 bases removed from V and 4 bases from J, the gap between germline ends came to 18 bases. CDR3 in amino acids: CASRTTTGGSTEAFF. The CDR3 nucleotides are TGTGCCAGCAGAACAACCACCGGGGGGAGCACTGAAGCTTTCTTT.

The chain employs TRBV20-1 and TRBJ2-7, with 12 positions matching TRBD2. The V and J ends lost 3 bases and 1 base, in that order; junction bases with no gene match: 4. Germline assignment: CDR1 DFQATT and CDR2 SNEGSKA (reference sequence). The CDR3 covers 15 residues. The CDR3 reads CSASTSGRQSYEQYF. The DNA of the CDR3 is TGCAGTGCTAGCACTAGCGGGAGGCAATCCTACGAGCAGTACTTC.

This clonotype was recorded at least ten times. The chain combines TRBV12-3 or TRBV12-4 with TRBJ1-2; no definite D call. The V end lost 1 base, the J end lost 3 bases, and 6 bases lay between the germline ends. There are 13 residues in the CDR3. The CDR3 coding sequence is TGTGCCAGCAGTTTAGGATCCTACTATGGCTACACCTTC. Protein: CASSLGSYYGYTF.

This clonotype was seen ten or more times. The V and J genes are TRBV7-2 and TRBJ2-1; 9 nucleotides agree with TRBD2. The CDR3 loop spans 17 amino acids. Germline V CDR1 and CDR2: SGHTA, FQGNSA. The V and J ends lost 5 bases and 10 bases, in that order; junction bases with no gene match: 18. CDR3 sequence (DNA): TGTGCCAGCAGCCCGGCGCACGAGACTAGCGGCCTCCGGGAGCAGTTCTTC. This codes for CASSPAHETSGLREQFF.

This clonotype was detected ten times or more. The genes are TRBV29-1 and TRBJ1-1; D perhaps matches TRBD1 (5 bases). This CDR3 spans 14 amino acids. Germline CDR1 and CDR2: SQVTM and ANQGSEA. V gave up 4 bases and J gave up 8 bases, with 20 bases separating them. The DNA of the CDR3 is TGCAGCGTTGCTAAGAGGGGTGGGGGGGTGGAAGCTTTCTTT. Encoded protein: CSVAKRGGGVEAFF.

This clonotype was seen a few times. The CDR3 DNA sequence: TGCAGCGTTGAAGAGGACGGGAGAGCCATGAACGAGCAGTACTTC. It encodes CSVEEDGRAMNEQYF. This chain connects TRBV29-1 to TRBJ2-7; TRBD2 might be the D (6 bases). There are 15 residues in the CDR3. Per the germline V gene, CDR1 is SQVTM and CDR2 is ANQGSEA. Trimming cost V 0 bases and J 5 bases, with 17 bases left between them.

The gene calls are TRBV2 and TRBJ2-5; TRBD2 is a possible D gene (6 bases). V was trimmed by 0 bases and J by 5 bases, leaving 10 bases between them. In germline, CDR1 is SNHLY, CDR2 FYNNEI. The CDR3 runs to 14 residues. CDR3 in DNA: TGTGCCAGCAGTGAAGCGAGAGGGAGGGAGACCCAGTACTTC. This translates into CASSEARGRETQYF.

This clonotype was seen only a few times. The J gene is TRBJ1-5, the V gene TRBV28; no clear D gene. V lost 7 bases and J 2 bases, leaving 12 bases between the germline ends. CDR3 length: 14 residues. The germline gives CDR1 MDHEN, CDR2 SYDVKM. In DNA, the CDR3 is TGTGCCAGCAAGGAAGCTATACGCAATCAGCCCCAGCATTTT. Translated, it gives CASKEAIRNQPQHF.

J is TRBJ2-1 and V is TRBV18; no clear D. The V end was cut by 1 base, the J end by 10 bases, with 14 bases between. This CDR3 region has 14 residues. In germline, CDR1 is KGHSH, CDR2 LQKENI. The CDR3 reads CASSPQEGQHEQFF. The DNA of the CDR3 is TGTGCCAGCTCACCACAGGAAGGGCAACACGAGCAGTTCTTC.

V and J are TRBV5-1 and TRBJ1-2; 8 bases agree with TRBD1. Germline V lookup: CDR1 SGHRS, CDR2 YFSETQ. The junction had 16 bases not matched to a gene; V was cut back by 5 bases and J by 7 bases. The CDR3 is 16 residues long. CDR3 sequence: CASSPGQGFPEGGYTF. The CDR3 bases are TGCGCCAGCAGTCCTGGACAGGGATTCCCTGAGGGTGGCTACACCTTC.

At least ten counts were recorded for this clonotype. The rearrangement uses TRBV11-2 and TRBJ2-7; D is perhaps TRBD2 (6 bases). Per germline, CDR1 SGHAT and CDR2 FQNNGV. The CDR3 sequence is 14 residues long. V was trimmed by 1 base and J by 4 bases, leaving 11 bases between them. The CDR3 protein is CASSLVRGGYEQYF. The CDR3 coding sequence is TGTGCCAGCAGCTTAGTCCGGGGAGGTTACGAGCAGTACTTC.

CDR3 residues: CASSVNRNLNSPLHF. CDR3 DNA sequence: TGTGCCAGCAGTGTAAACAGGAACTTGAATTCACCCCTCCACTTT. The J gene is TRBJ1-6, the V gene TRBV6-1, with a tentative D call TRBD1 (5 bases). CDR1 MNHNS and CDR2 SASEGT come from the germline V gene. Trimming removed 4 bases at V and 7 bases at J, with 14 bases between. CDR3 size: 15 residues.

This chain uses TRBV4-1 with TRBJ2-6; D gene unclear. The CDR3 has 16 residues. Germline-derived CDR1 and CDR2 are MGHRA and YSYEKL. V was trimmed by 0 bases and J by 2 bases, leaving 8 bases between them. The CDR3 sequence: CASSQDLGTGANVLTF. The CDR3 coding sequence is TGCGCCAGCAGCCAAGATCTAGGTACTGGGGCCAACGTCCTGACTTTC.

This clonotype was observed a few times. V gene TRBV11-2 combines with J gene TRBJ2-7, with D unresolved. From germline, CDR1 is SGHAT and CDR2 FQNNGV. The CDR3 spans 19 residues. Trimming pared 5 bases from V and 7 bases from J, leaving 33 bases between. The CDR3 bases are TGTGCCAGCAGCCCGCACCAGTCACTCTCAGCCAGCTCCTACAATGAGCAGTACTTC. Translating it yields CASSPHQSLSASSYNEQYF.

As concerns this clonotype: Just one base apart from a much larger clone, this may be a read error. The chain has TRBV7-2 and TRBJ2-1; tentatively, D is TRBD1 (6 bases). Germline V gives CDR1 SGHTA, CDR2 FQGNSA. The CDR3 covers 14 residues. CDR3 DNA: TGTGCCAGCAGCCTAGCAGGGGTATACAATGAGCGGTTCTTC. Encoded protein: CASSLAGVYNERFF.

This clonotype was observed once. This sequence joins TRBV19 and TRBJ1-1; D remains unclear. CDR3 length: 13 residues. The germline V and J ends were trimmed by 3 bases and 5 bases, with 10 bases remaining between them. In germline, CDR1 is LNHDA, CDR2 SQIVND (reference sequence). The CDR3 nucleotides read TGTGCCAGTAGTATGGCCTGGGAGACTGAAGCTTTCTTT. Its translation is CASSMAWETEAFF.

This clonotype was found a few times. A junction end diverges from the germline sequence, so it may reflect a read error. J is TRBJ2-1 and V is TRBV19, with a possible D match to TRBD1 (6 bases). CDR1 LNHDA and CDR2 SQIVND come from the germline V gene (reference sequence). The CDR3 loop spans 16 amino acids. CDR3 region: CASSKQGPSLGTEQLF. DNA for the CDR3: TGTGCCAGTAGCAAACAGGGTCCCAGTTTGGGCACTGAGCAGCTCTTC.

V usage is TRBV19 and J usage is TRBJ2-7; D possibly corresponds to TRBD1 (6 bases). From germline, CDR1 is LNHDA and CDR2 SQIVND (reference sequence). V was cut by 3 bases and J by 5 bases, with 11 bases left in between. The CDR3 contains 13 residues. The DNA of the CDR3 is TGTGCCAGTAGTATCTGGGGGCTGGACGAGCAGTACTTC. Amino acid sequence: CASSIWGLDEQYF.

The chain combines TRBV9 with TRBJ1-4; no definite D call. Deletions cut 5 bases from V and 6 bases from J, with 11 bases between. The germline CDR1 and CDR2 sequences are SGDLS and YYNGEE. The CDR3 length is 13 residues. The CDR3 is CASSEAPDEKLFF. DNA for the CDR3: TGTGCCAGCAGTGAAGCGCCGGATGAAAAACTGTTTTTT.

About this clonotype itself: Since the CDR3 does not end with the conserved phenylalanine or tryptophan, this likely comes from a read error. This chain joins TRBV2 and TRBJ2-7; a weak D match, TRBD2 (6 bases). The CDR3 is 14 amino acids. The germline gives CDR1 SNHLY, CDR2 FYNNEI. CDR3 protein: CASSELGGGSEQYL. Written as DNA, the CDR3 is TGCGCCAGCAGTGAACTCGGGGGAGGATCCGAGCAGTACCTC.